This T cell receptor beta chain is from a study of blood T cell repertoires in COVID-19. Study in general: The cDNA or gDNA used as material had been derived from T cells, B-cell-depleted T cells, or PBMCs.

In Seattle, patients joined the study during active infection and were tracked longitudinally. Source study methods: How many nucleated cells were present was estimated from reference gene primer amplification. Clones were read by immunoSEQ multiplex PCR, and TCRdb kept only the in-frame ones, dropping some. The D gene and trimming were derived from the DNA, and the V and J assignments and clone size from that table. This sample yields fewer than 300,000 clones, of which approximately 91% are seen a single time; about 2.2% belongs to the top ten. This clone has more than one count but fewer than ten. Germline CDR1 is SNHLY and CDR2 is FYNNEI. The CDR3 runs 15 residues. With 5 bases clipped from V and 1 base from J, the junction kept 3 bases outside the gene matches.

The chain uses TRBV2 and TRBJ1-3; the match to TRBD1 covers 9 bases. This clonotype was sampled from a woman aged 25 to 39 with COVID-19, enrolled during active disease. Sequences were obtained from peripheral blood. The CDR3 DNA sequence: TGTGCCAGCAGTCCGGACAGGGGATCTGGAAACACCATATATTTT. Translating it yields CASSPDRGSGNTIYF. Full variable domain (remainder filled in from reference TRBV2 and TRBJ1-3): EPEVTQTPSHQVTQMGQEVILRCVPISNHLYFYWYRQILGQKVEFLVSFYNNEISEKSEIFDDQFSVERPDGSNFTLKIRSTKLEDSAMYFCASSPDRGSGNTIYFGEGSWLTVV.